The 24 T cell receptor beta chains below were found in one sample sequenced in a study of shared clonotypes between healthy human individuals. Sequenced by immunoSEQ multiplex PCR; TCRdb stores in-frame clones only, minus some. The sample has approximately 1.5 million clones; roughly 98.5% are singletons. The sequenced material came from naive CD4+ T cells sorted from blood. Subset noted: CD45RA+ positively selected. The receptors here all came from a man aged 25-45 years in good health.

The rearrangement joins TRBV29-1 to TRBJ2-3; D could derive from TRBD1 or TRBD2 (5 bases each). With 5 bases removed from V and 6 bases from J, the gap between germline ends came to 18 bases. Germline CDR1 and CDR2: SQVTM and ANQGSEA. The CDR3 runs to 14 residues. CDR3 region: CSVRRSGTSDTQYF. The CDR3 DNA reads TGCAGCGTTCGAAGATCCGGGACCTCCGATACGCAGTATTTT.

CDR3 amino acids: CASSPSGTGTYEQYF. The CDR3 nucleotides are TGCGCCAGCAGCCCCTCCGGGACAGGGACCTACGAGCAGTACTTC. This chain connects TRBV5-1 to TRBJ2-7, with TRBD1 matching over 9 bases. The CDR3 covers 15 residues. With V trimmed by 4 bases and J by 2 bases, 7 bases remained unmatched. Germline CDR1 reads SGHRS; CDR2 reads YFSETQ.

The rearrangement joins TRBV5-1 to TRBJ2-3, with TRBD2 matching 12 bases. Germline lookup yields CDR1 SGHRS and CDR2 YFSETQ. The CDR3 has 15 amino acids. With 4 bases clipped from V and 4 bases from J, the junction kept 4 bases outside the gene matches. The CDR3 region is CASSTTSGRADTQYF. CDR3 nucleotide sequence: TGCGCCAGCAGCACGACTAGCGGGAGAGCAGATACGCAGTATTTT.

This rearrangement joins TRBV7-2 to TRBJ2-2; D ambiguous. The CDR3 is 13 amino acids. In germline, CDR1 is SGHTA, CDR2 FQGNSA. V was cut by 6 bases and J by 2 bases, with 7 bases left in between. The CDR3 sequence: CASRRLNTGELFF. The CDR3 DNA reads TGTGCCAGCAGACGTTTAAACACCGGGGAGCTGTTTTTT.

The rearrangement uses TRBV4-2 and TRBJ2-2; D is unresolved. V shed 0 bases and J shed 1 base, with 9 bases lying between them. This CDR3 has 16 amino acids. Germline lookup yields CDR1 LGHNA and CDR2 YNFKEQ. This CDR3 is CASSQEIDKNTGELFF. As DNA, the CDR3 is TGTGCCAGCAGCCAAGAAATTGACAAGAACACCGGGGAGCTGTTTTTT.

DNA of the CDR3: TGTGCCAGTAGTGCCGGGACTCGTCTCCGATTCACAGATACGCAGTATTTT. Protein sequence: CASSAGTRLRFTDTQYF. The chain combines TRBV19 with TRBJ2-3; tentative D call: TRBD2 (6 bases). This CDR3 is built from 17 residues. CDR1 and CDR2 from the germline V gene are LNHDA and SQIVND (reference sequence). The V and J ends lost 5 bases and 2 bases respectively, with 20 bases between them.

This clone was seen just once. V usage is TRBV9 and J usage is TRBJ2-5; TRBD2 is a possible D gene (6 bases). The CDR3 sequence is 14 residues long. Per germline, CDR1 SGDLS and CDR2 YYNGEE. V shed 6 bases and J shed 3 bases, with 15 bases lying between them. As DNA, the CDR3 is TGTGCCAGCACCACTGGGCGGGGCGAAGAGACCCAGTACTTC. Translated, it gives CASTTGRGEETQYF.

The chain employs TRBV7-3 and TRBJ2-1; TRBD2 might be the D (5 bases). V shed 4 bases and J shed 0 bases, with 10 bases lying between them. CDR1 and CDR2 from the germline V gene are SGHTA and FQGTGA. The CDR3 extends over 15 amino acids. Here the CDR3 DNA reads TGTGCCAGCAGCTGGACTCCCAGCTCCTACAATGAGCAGTTCTTC. Its translation: CASSWTPSSYNEQFF.

Turning to this clone: The identical CDR3 is also encoded by other nucleotide sequences in the sample. The chain links TRBV30 to TRBJ1-5; maybe TRBD1 (6 bases). The germline CDR1 and CDR2 sequences are GTSNPN and SVGIG (reference sequence). Trimming removed 0 bases at V and 5 bases at J, with 8 bases between. This CDR3 comprises 13 residues. CDR3 in amino acids: CAWSVEGDQPQHF. CDR3 nucleotides: TGTGCCTGGAGTGTCGAGGGGGATCAGCCCCAGCATTTT.

J is TRBJ2-3 and V is TRBV9; D unresolved. CDR3 length: 14 residues. Germline CDR1 is SGDLS and CDR2 is YYNGEE. V lost 2 bases to trimming and J lost 0 bases, with 7 bases between them. The CDR3 loop reads CASSVTFSTDTQYF. The DNA for the CDR3 is TGTGCCAGCAGCGTCACGTTTAGCACAGATACGCAGTATTTT.

The V and J genes are TRBV7-6 and TRBJ1-3; D call uncertain. V lost 3 bases to trimming and J lost 0 bases, with 12 bases between them. The CDR3 has 16 amino acids. CDR1 and CDR2 from the germline V gene are SGHVS and FNYEAQ. The CDR3 loop reads CASSLGSLASGNTIYF. The CDR3 nucleotides read TGTGCCAGCAGCTTGGGAAGCTTGGCCTCTGGAAACACCATATATTTT.

V usage is TRBV5-5 and J usage is TRBJ2-1; D is possibly TRBD2 (5 bases). This CDR3 is 15 amino acids long. V gave up 5 bases and J gave up 6 bases, with 18 bases separating them. Per germline, CDR1 SGHKS and CDR2 YYEKEE (reference sequence). The CDR3 sequence: CASSVGLAGPNEQFF. DNA of the CDR3: TGTGCCAGCAGTGTTGGCCTCGCGGGCCCCAATGAGCAGTTCTTC.

The V and J genes are TRBV18 and TRBJ2-7, with 10 positions matching TRBD1. The germline V gene has CDR1 KGHSH and CDR2 LQKENI. V shed 1 base, J shed 6 bases, and the junction held 9 bases outside the gene matches. There are 16 residues in the CDR3. The CDR3 loop is CASSPLSGTGAVEQYF. In DNA, the CDR3 is TGTGCCAGCTCACCACTCTCCGGGACAGGGGCGGTCGAGCAGTACTTC.

The chain joins TRBV27 to TRBJ2-7, with a weak D call TRBD1 (5 bases). Between the trimmed V and J ends, which lost 5 bases and 2 bases, there was a span of 13 bases. Germline CDR1 is MNHEY and CDR2 is SMNVEV (reference sequence). This CDR3 spans 14 amino acids. CDR3 coding DNA: TGTGCCAGCAGTCCATCAGTGGGGCCCTACGAGCAGTACTTC. This sequence encodes CASSPSVGPYEQYF.

The rearrangement uses TRBV5-1 and TRBJ1-2; unclear D gene. The length of the CDR3 is 12 residues. Per germline, CDR1 SGHRS and CDR2 YFSETQ. The germline V and J ends were trimmed by 0 bases and 6 bases, with 6 bases remaining between them. In nucleotides, the CDR3 is TGCGCCAGCAGCTTGGAATGGGATGGCTACACCTTC. Translated, it gives CASSLEWDGYTF.

This chain joins TRBV6-6 and TRBJ1-1, with TRBD1 as a possible D gene (5 bases). The CDR3 runs 13 residues. V lost 5 bases to trimming and J lost 4 bases, with 11 bases between them. Per germline, CDR1 MNHNY and CDR2 SVGAGI (reference sequence). In DNA form, the CDR3 reads TGTGCCAGCAGTCCACAAAGGGGCACTGAAGCTTTCTTT. This codes for CASSPQRGTEAFF.

The sample holds one count of this clone. This chain links TRBV5-1 with TRBJ2-5; D is perhaps TRBD2 (5 bases). V was pared by 0 bases and J by 5 bases, with 14 bases between. Germline CDR1 and CDR2: SGHRS and YFSETQ. CDR3 length: 15 residues. In DNA, the CDR3 is TGCGCCAGCAGCTTGGGGTGGGAGCGTAGTGAGACCCAGTACTTC. Translation: CASSLGWERSETQYF.

The rearrangement uses TRBV11-2 and TRBJ2-1; TRBD2 aligns across 8 bases. The trim removed 2 bases at V and 4 bases at J, leaving 7 bases unmatched. This CDR3 spans 16 amino acids. Germline assignment: CDR1 SGHAT and CDR2 FQNNGV. The CDR3 DNA sequence: TGTGCCAGCAGCTTAAACCTGGCTAGCGGGTACAATGAGCAGTTCTTC. It specifies CASSLNLASGYNEQFF.

The V call is TRBV6-6, the J call TRBJ2-3; D perhaps matches TRBD1 (5 bases). Trimming cost V 10 bases and J 8 bases, with 13 bases left between them. The CDR3 runs 11 residues. Germline V lookup: CDR1 MNHNY, CDR2 SVGAGI (reference sequence). The CDR3 loop is CATGLVGTQYF. CDR3 sequence (DNA): TGTGCCACAGGGTTGGTTGGTACGCAGTATTTT.

Of note for this clone: Distinct nucleotide sequences in the sample also encode this CDR3. The chain couples TRBV20-1 to TRBJ2-1; D unresolved. CDR3 size: 11 residues. Germline-derived CDR1 and CDR2 are DFQATT and SNEGSKA (reference sequence). V lost 3 bases to trimming and J lost 3 bases, with 3 bases between them. CDR3 nucleotide sequence: TGCAGTGCTAGGGACTACAATGAGCAGTTCTTC. It is translated as CSARDYNEQFF.

This chain links TRBV6-5 with TRBJ2-2; D perhaps matches TRBD2 (5 bases). The ends were cut back, 2 bases at V and 0 bases at J, with 7 bases in the middle. The V gene's germline CDR1 is MNHEY and CDR2 SVGAGI. The CDR3 totals 15 residues. CDR3: CASSYRGTNTGELFF. The CDR3 DNA is TGTGCCAGCAGTTACCGGGGTACGAACACCGGGGAGCTGTTTTTT.

The chain combines TRBV5-1 with TRBJ2-3; 9 nucleotides agree with TRBD2. CDR1 and CDR2 (germline): SGHRS, YFSETQ. This CDR3 is built from 16 residues. V was clipped by 4 bases and J by 2 bases; unmatched bases: 8. DNA for the CDR3: TGCGCCAGCAGCGTTTATAGCGGGAGATACACAGATACGCAGTATTTT. Translation: CASSVYSGRYTDTQYF.

The CDR3 nucleotides read TGCAGCGCTGTACTGACAGCGACAGGGGAGTATGGCTACACCTTC. It translates to CSAVLTATGEYGYTF. V and J are TRBV29-1 and TRBJ1-2; 8 nucleotides line up with TRBD1. Germline CDR1 is SQVTM and CDR2 is ANQGSEA. The CDR3 is 15 residues long. Trimming at V came to 7 bases and at J to 5 bases, leaving 15 bases not matched to a gene.

The chain uses TRBV29-1 and TRBJ2-1, with 7 bases that match TRBD2. CDR3 length: 13 residues. From germline, CDR1 is SQVTM and CDR2 ANQGSEA. The J segment lost 3 bases and the V segment lost 8 bases, leaving 7 bases of the junction unmatched. CDR3 DNA: TGCAGCACTAGCGAAGGGGTCTACAATGAGCAGTTCTTC. It codes for CSTSEGVYNEQFF.